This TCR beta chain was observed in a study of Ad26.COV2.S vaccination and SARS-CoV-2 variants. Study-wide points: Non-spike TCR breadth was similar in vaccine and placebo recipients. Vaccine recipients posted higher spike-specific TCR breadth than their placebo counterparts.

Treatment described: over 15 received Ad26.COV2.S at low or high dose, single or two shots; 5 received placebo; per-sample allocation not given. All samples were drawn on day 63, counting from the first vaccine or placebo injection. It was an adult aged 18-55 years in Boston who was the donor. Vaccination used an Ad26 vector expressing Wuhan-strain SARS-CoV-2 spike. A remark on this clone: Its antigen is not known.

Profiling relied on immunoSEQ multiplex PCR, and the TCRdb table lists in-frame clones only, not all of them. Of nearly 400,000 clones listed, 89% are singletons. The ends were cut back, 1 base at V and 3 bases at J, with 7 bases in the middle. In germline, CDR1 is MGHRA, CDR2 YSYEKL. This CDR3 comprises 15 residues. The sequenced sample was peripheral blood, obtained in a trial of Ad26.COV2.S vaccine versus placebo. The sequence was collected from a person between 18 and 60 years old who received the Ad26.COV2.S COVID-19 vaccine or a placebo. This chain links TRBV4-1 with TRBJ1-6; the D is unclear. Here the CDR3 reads CASSQADGYNSPLHF. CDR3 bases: TGCGCCAGCAGCCAAGCCGACGGCTATAATTCACCCCTCCACTTT.